This T cell receptor beta chain is from a study of blood T cell repertoires in COVID-19. Some clones are missing from TCRdb's copy, which holds only in-frame ones; the method was immunoSEQ multiplex PCR. Found here are about 360,000 clones, approximately 91% of them singletons; the top ten hold approximately 2%. This clone has only one observation. A much larger clone sits a single nucleotide away, making a read error possible. Trimming took 6 bases from V and 3 from J; bases not matched to a gene: 0. CDR3 size: 12 residues. Per the germline V gene, CDR1 is SNHLY and CDR2 is FYNNEI. Sequenced material: PBMCs or T cells enriched from blood (not recorded which). The receptor was derived from a woman between 40 and 55 years old with acute COVID-19. The J gene is TRBJ1-2, the V gene TRBV2; 8 bases agree with TRBD1. The CDR3 region has the DNA TGTGCCAGCAGGGGACAGGACTATGGCTACACCTTC. It yields the protein CASRGQDYGYTF.